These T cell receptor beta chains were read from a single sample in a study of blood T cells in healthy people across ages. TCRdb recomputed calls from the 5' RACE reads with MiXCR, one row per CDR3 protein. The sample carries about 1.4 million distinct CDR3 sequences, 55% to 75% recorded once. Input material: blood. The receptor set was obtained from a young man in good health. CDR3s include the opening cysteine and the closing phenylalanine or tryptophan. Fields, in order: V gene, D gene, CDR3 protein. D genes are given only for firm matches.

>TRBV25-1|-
CASSGIETQYF
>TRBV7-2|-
CASSSPPGGYTF
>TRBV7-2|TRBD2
CASSFISGTRISYEQYF
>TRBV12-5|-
CASAPPQGYYEQYF
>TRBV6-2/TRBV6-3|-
CASSKQVTDTQYF
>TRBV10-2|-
CASTGTDTDTQYF
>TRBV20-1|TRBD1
CSAYPTDRWDTEAFF
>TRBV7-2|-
CASSLVSEPGWKRETQYF
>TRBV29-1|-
CSIRGLGWGGANVLTF
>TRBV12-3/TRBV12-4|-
CASSLTDPGGYTF
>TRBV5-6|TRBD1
CASTEGARPYEQYF
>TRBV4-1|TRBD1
CASSERTGEDEQYF
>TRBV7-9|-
CASSSRTQHGPKIQYF
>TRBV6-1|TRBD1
CARSGQGAYNEQFF
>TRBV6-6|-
CASSPSLAAPYEQYF
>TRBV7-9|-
CASRPNIATGELFF
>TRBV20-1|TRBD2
CSAGGGLAGATDTQYF
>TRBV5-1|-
CASSLNVGGNTEAFF
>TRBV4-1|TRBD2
CASSQPRTSGALTDTQYF
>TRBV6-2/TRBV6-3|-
CASRPRDNEQFF
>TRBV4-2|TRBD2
CASSQEPPSGSSYEQYF
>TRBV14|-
CASSQTVLYGYTF
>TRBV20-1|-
CSARFGTEQETQYF
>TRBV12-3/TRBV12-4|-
CASSLRAPFDSYNSPLHF
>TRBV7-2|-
CASSPNRLSPNEQFF
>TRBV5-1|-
CASSATDPKETQYF
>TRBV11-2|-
CASSLNPGGARGTQYF
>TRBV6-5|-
CASSYSSSYYGYTF
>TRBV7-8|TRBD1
CASSSRTGVNSPLHF
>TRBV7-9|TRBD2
CASRGLADYTDTQYF
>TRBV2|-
CASSDGSFSEQYF
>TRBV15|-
CATSRDLQGGEQYF
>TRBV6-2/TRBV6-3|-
CASSRAVAGELFF
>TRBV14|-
CASSLYREAYEQYF
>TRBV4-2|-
CASSQATSSGYEQFF
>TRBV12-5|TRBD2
CASGPPLAETQYF
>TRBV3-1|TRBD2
CASSQATSGSMDEQYF
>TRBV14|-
CASSQGWGPEAFF
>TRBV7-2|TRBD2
CASSLGSSGGITDTQYF
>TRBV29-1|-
CSVAQQGTNEQFF
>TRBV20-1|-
CSASNPSGTPKNIQYF
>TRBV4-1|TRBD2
CASSQDPAGSTDTQYF
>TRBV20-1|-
CSAPGTGDIEQYF
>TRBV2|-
CASIRSPLGHGYTF
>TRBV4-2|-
CASNHGSGRILQETQYF
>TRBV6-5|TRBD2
CASITPSGAWSYEQFF
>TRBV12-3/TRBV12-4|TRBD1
CASSSIGTGGTEAFF
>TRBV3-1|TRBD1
CASSPGQGSEKLFF
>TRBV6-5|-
CASSYRGPYSNQPQHF
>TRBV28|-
CASSQPEGVVGYEQYF
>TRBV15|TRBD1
CATSSGTGGSYGYTF
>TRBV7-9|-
CASSPEGRGGSPLHF
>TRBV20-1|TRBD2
CSARDPASGTAYEQYF
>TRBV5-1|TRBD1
CASSLSPRGTGVTEAFF
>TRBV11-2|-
CASSPWDSMNTEAFF
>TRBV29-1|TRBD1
CSVELGAPGQGNTEAFF
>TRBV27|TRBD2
CASSHPGLAAYEQYF
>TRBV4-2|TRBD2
CASSLLAGVAYNEQFF